This T cell receptor beta chain was captured in a study of blood T cell repertoires in COVID-19. Background on the study: The origin of the acute and convalescent COVID-19 samples was the United States, Italy and Spain. The cDNA or gDNA used as material had been derived from T cells, B-cell-depleted T cells, or PBMCs.

Original processing methods: Estimation of nucleated cell counts was performed using reference gene primer amplification. Only in-frame clones appear in the TCRdb table, and some are missing; sequencing was by immunoSEQ multiplex PCR. The V and J calls and clone size come from that table; D and trimming were worked out from the DNA. The repertoire has roughly 220,000 clones, over 60% of them found once; the top ten carry around 5.4%. The CDR3 loop spans 16 amino acids. Trimming removed 0 bases at V and 4 bases at J, with 14 bases between. Germline V gives CDR1 MGHRA, CDR2 YSYEKL. This sequence joins TRBV4-1 and TRBJ2-3; tentatively, D is TRBD2 (5 bases). This receptor was obtained from an older woman with acute or convalescent COVID-19. Sequences were obtained from peripheral blood. The CDR3 sequence is CASSQDAPEGADTQYF. The CDR3, as DNA: TGCGCCAGCAGCCAAGATGCCCCCGAGGGTGCAGATACGCAGTATTTT.